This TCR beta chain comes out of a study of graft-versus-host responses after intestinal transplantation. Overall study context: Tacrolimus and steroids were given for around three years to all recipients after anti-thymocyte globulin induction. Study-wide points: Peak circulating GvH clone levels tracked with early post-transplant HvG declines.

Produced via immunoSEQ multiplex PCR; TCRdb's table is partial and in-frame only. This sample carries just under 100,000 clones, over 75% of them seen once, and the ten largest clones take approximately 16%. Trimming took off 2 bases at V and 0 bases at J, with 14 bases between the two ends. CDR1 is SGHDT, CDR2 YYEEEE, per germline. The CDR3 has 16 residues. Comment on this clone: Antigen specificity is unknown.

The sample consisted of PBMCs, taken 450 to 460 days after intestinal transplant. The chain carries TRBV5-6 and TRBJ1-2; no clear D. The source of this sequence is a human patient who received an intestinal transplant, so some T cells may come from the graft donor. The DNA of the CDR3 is TGTGCCAGCAGCTTAGTGGGATCTTACGCTAACTATGGCTACACCTTC. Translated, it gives CASSLVGSYANYGYTF.